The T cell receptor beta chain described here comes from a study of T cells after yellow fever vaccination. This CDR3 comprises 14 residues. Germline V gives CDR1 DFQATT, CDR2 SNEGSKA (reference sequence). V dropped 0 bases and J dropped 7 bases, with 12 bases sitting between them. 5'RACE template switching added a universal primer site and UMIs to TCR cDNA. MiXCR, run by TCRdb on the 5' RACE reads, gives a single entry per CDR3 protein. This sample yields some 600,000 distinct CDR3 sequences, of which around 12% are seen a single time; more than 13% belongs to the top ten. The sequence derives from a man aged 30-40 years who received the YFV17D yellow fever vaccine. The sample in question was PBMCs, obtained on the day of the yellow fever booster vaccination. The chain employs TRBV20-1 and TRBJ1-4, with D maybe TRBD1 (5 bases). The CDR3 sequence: CSARDFQGSEKLFF. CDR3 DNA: TGCAGTGCTAGAGATTTCCAGGGTAGTGAAAAACTGTTTTTT.